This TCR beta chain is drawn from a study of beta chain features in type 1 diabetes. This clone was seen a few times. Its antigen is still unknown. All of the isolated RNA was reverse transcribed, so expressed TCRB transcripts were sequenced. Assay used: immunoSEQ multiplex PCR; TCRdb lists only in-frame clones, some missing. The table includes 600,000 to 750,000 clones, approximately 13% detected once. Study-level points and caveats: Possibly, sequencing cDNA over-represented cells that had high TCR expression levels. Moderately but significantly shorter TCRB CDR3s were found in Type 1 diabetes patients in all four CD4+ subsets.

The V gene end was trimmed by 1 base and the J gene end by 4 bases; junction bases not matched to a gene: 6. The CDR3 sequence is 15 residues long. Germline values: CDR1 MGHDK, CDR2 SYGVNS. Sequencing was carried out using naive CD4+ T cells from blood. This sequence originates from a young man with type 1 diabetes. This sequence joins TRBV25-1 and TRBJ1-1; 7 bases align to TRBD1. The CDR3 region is CASSELGGSITEAFF. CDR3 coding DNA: TGTGCCAGCAGTGAATTAGGGGGCTCAATCACTGAAGCTTTCTTT.